This is a list of T cell receptor beta chains from one sample in a study of blood T cell repertoires in COVID-19. TCRdb's table, derived via immunoSEQ multiplex PCR, lists solely in-frame clones and lacks some. The sample consists of 200,000 or so clones, about 93% of them appearing once. The sample was peripheral blood. Source of these receptors: a man aged 55 to 70 with COVID-19, enrolled during active disease. CDR3s include the opening cysteine and the closing phenylalanine or tryptophan. The order of the fields is D gene, J gene, V gene, clone size, CDR3 DNA, CDR3 protein. The D gene is left open where the match is weak. Clone size is not always given. Where it is, it says once, few, many or a class for expanded clones.

D gene: TRBD1; J gene: TRBJ1-4; V gene: TRBV2; clone size: few; CDR3 DNA: TGTGCCAGCAGTCACAGGGGGGCTAATGAAAAACTGTTTTTT; CDR3 protein: CASSHRGANEKLFF
D gene: TRBD2; J gene: TRBJ2-6; V gene: TRBV19; clone size: .; CDR3 DNA: TGTGCCAGTAACGAGCGGGGGACTCCGTCTGGGGCCAACGTCCTGACTTTC; CDR3 protein: CASNERGTPSGANVLTF
D gene: .; J gene: TRBJ2-7; V gene: TRBV6-5; clone size: once; CDR3 DNA: TGTGCCAGCAGTTACGCCCAGGGAACCCCCTACGAGCAGTACTTC; CDR3 protein: CASSYAQGTPYEQYF
D gene: TRBD2; J gene: TRBJ2-3; V gene: TRBV10-2; clone size: .; CDR3 DNA: TGCGCCAGCAGTGAGGGAGGGACTAGCGGGGGGCCCCGGGATACGCAGTATTTT; CDR3 protein: CASSEGGTSGGPRDTQYF
D gene: TRBD1; J gene: TRBJ1-4; V gene: TRBV19; clone size: .; CDR3 DNA: TGTGCCAGCAGACAGGGCCGTAATGAAAAACTGTTTTTT; CDR3 protein: CASRQGRNEKLFF
D gene: .; J gene: TRBJ1-2; V gene: TRBV9; clone size: .; CDR3 DNA: TGTGCCAGCAGCCCACACAGTGCTTCAAGCTATGGCTACACCTTC; CDR3 protein: CASSPHSASSYGYTF
D gene: TRBD1; J gene: TRBJ1-2; V gene: TRBV11-2; clone size: .; CDR3 DNA: TGTGCCAGCAGCTTCGACAGGGGTGACTATGGCTACACCTTC; CDR3 protein: CASSFDRGDYGYTF
D gene: .; J gene: TRBJ1-1; V gene: TRBV24-1; clone size: .; CDR3 DNA: TGTGCCACCAGTGCCCAGGTCAACACTGAAGCTTTCTTT; CDR3 protein: CATSAQVNTEAFF
D gene: .; J gene: TRBJ2-7; V gene: TRBV28; clone size: .; CDR3 DNA: TGTGCCAGCAGACGGGGTACCTACGAGCAGTACTTC; CDR3 protein: CASRRGTYEQYF
D gene: .; J gene: TRBJ2-2; V gene: TRBV5-1; clone size: .; CDR3 DNA: TGCGCCAGCAGCTTGGGAGGCAGAAACACCGGGGAGCTGTTTTTT; CDR3 protein: CASSLGGRNTGELFF
D gene: .; J gene: TRBJ1-2; V gene: TRBV29-1; clone size: .; CDR3 DNA: TGCAGCGTTCGCCAGGGACTTTTCTATGGCTACACCTTC; CDR3 protein: CSVRQGLFYGYTF
D gene: TRBD1; J gene: TRBJ2-3; V gene: TRBV4-3; clone size: .; CDR3 DNA: TGCGCCAGCAGCCAAGGTTTAGACAGGGGGTTAATAGATACGCAGTATTTT; CDR3 protein: CASSQGLDRGLIDTQYF
D gene: TRBD1; J gene: TRBJ2-5; V gene: TRBV5-1; clone size: .; CDR3 DNA: TGCGCCAGCAGGCTGGGACAGGGTACCCTCCAAGAGACCCAGTACTTC; CDR3 protein: CASRLGQGTLQETQYF
D gene: TRBD1; J gene: TRBJ1-2; V gene: TRBV6-5; clone size: .; CDR3 DNA: TGTGCCACCCAGGACAGGCCGACCTACTATGGCTACACCTTC; CDR3 protein: CATQDRPTYYGYTF
D gene: TRBD2; J gene: TRBJ2-1; V gene: TRBV29-1; clone size: .; CDR3 DNA: TGCAGCGTTGTTGGCGGGGGGGCCGTCAATGAGCAGTTCTTC; CDR3 protein: CSVVGGGAVNEQFF
D gene: TRBD1; J gene: TRBJ1-6; V gene: TRBV28; clone size: .; CDR3 DNA: TGTGCCAGCAGTCCGAGACAGGGGGGCAATTCACCCCTCCACTTT; CDR3 protein: CASSPRQGGNSPLHF
D gene: TRBD2; J gene: TRBJ2-1; V gene: TRBV18; clone size: .; CDR3 DNA: TGTGCCAGCTGTCAGCGGGAGTCGACATACAATGAGCAGTTCTTC; CDR3 protein: CASCQRESTYNEQFF
D gene: TRBD2; J gene: TRBJ2-7; V gene: TRBV7-2; clone size: .; CDR3 DNA: TGTGCCAGCAGCCATTCGGGACTAGCGGGAGGCCACGAGCAGTACTTC; CDR3 protein: CASSHSGLAGGHEQYF
D gene: .; J gene: TRBJ1-5; V gene: TRBV7-9; clone size: .; CDR3 DNA: TGTGCCAGCAGTTCCAGGGTTAACCAGCCCCAGCATTTT; CDR3 protein: CASSSRVNQPQHF
D gene: .; J gene: TRBJ1-4; V gene: TRBV19; clone size: once; CDR3 DNA: TGTGCCAGTAGTATATGGCCAGCCAACGGGGGTGAAAAACTGTTTTTT; CDR3 protein: CASSIWPANGGEKLFF
D gene: TRBD2; J gene: TRBJ2-2; V gene: TRBV19; clone size: .; CDR3 DNA: TGTGCCAGTAGTCCGTTCCGTGGAGCGGGAGCGTCCGGGGAGCTGTTTTTT; CDR3 protein: CASSPFRGAGASGELFF
D gene: .; J gene: TRBJ2-2; V gene: TRBV4-1; clone size: .; CDR3 DNA: TGCGCCAGCAGCCACCCCAGGGGAGGGGGGAGCGGGGAGCTGTTTTTT; CDR3 protein: CASSHPRGGGSGELFF